This TCR beta chain is from a study of Ad26.COV2.S vaccination and SARS-CoV-2 variants. For the study at large: Intramuscularly, Ad26.COV2.S was given either once or twice, 56 days apart.

Treatment given: around 19 received Ad26.COV2.S at low or high dose, single or two shots; roughly 5 received placebo; per-sample allocation not given. Samples were taken on day 63 after the first vaccine or placebo injection. A Boston donor was an adult aged 18-55 years. Repertoires were generated with immunoSEQ multiplex PCR, while TCRdb's copy carries only in-frame clones and drops some. Here the sample spans hundreds of thousands of clones, nearly 90% being singletons. The CDR3 extends over 17 amino acids. CDR1 is MDHEN, CDR2 SYDVKM, per germline. V was cut by 5 bases and J by 4 bases, with 21 bases left in between.

This clonotype originated in a person between 18 and 65 years old who received the Ad26.COV2.S COVID-19 vaccine or a placebo. The rearrangement uses TRBV28 and TRBJ2-1, with a possible D match to TRBD2 (6 bases). Specimen: peripheral blood, collected in a trial of Ad26.COV2.S vaccine versus placebo. CDR3 in amino acids: CASSVGEAGQWYNEQFF. The CDR3 DNA is TGTGCCAGCAGTGTGGGCGAGGCGGGGCAGTGGTACAATGAGCAGTTCTTC. Complete variable domain (other parts from reference TRBV28 and TRBJ2-1): DVKVTQSSRYLVKRTGEKVFLECVQDMDHENMFWYRQDPGLGLRLIYFSYDVKMKEKGDIPEGYSVSREKKERFSLILESASTNQTSMYLCASSVGEAGQWYNEQFFGPGTRLTVL.